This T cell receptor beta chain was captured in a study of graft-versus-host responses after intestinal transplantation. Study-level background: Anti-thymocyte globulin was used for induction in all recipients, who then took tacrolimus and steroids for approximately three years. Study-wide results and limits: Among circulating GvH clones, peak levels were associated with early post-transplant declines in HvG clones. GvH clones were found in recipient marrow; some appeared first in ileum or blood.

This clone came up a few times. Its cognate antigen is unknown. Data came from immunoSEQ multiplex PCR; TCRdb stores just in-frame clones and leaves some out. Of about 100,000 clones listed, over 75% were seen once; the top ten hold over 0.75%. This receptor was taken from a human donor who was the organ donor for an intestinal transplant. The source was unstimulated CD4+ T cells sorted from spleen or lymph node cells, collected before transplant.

CDR3 in amino acids: CASSRDGAGNSPLHF. The CDR3, as DNA: TGTGCCAGCAGCCGGGACGGGGCAGGGAATTCACCCCTCCACTTT. The chain has TRBV14 and TRBJ1-6; D is possibly TRBD1 (5 bases). Trimming stripped 4 bases from V and 7 bases from J, with 14 bases between. The CDR3 is 15 residues long. Germline-derived CDR1 and CDR2 are SGHDN and FVKESK.